The 18 T cell receptor beta chains reported below all come from one sample, sequenced in a study of cytomegalovirus exposure and HLA in healthy donors (dated by TCRdb to the late 2010s). The protocol used for the library was the immunoSEQ multiplex PCR assay. The table comes from immuneACCESS by way of TCRdb, which keeps in-frame sequences with V and J called. Part of the clones is missing from these tables; in studies checked, under half for an unresolved V gene and the rest for unknown reasons. For this sample the table gives roughly 90,000 clones, of which roughly 85% were detected only once. Of the sample, about 20% falls within the top ten clones. Sequenced: PBMCs. These receptors were collected from a man aged 18 to 30 in good health and CMV-seropositive.

The chain has TRBV28 and TRBJ1-2, with 8 bases fitting TRBD1. This CDR3 has 15 residues. The V gene's germline CDR1 is MDHEN and CDR2 SYDVKM. The J segment lost 5 bases and the V segment lost 3 bases, leaving 8 bases of the junction unmatched. CDR3 region: CASSLAGGLLYGYTF. The CDR3 DNA reads as TGTGCCAGCAGTTTGGCAGGGGGCCTCCTTTATGGCTACACCTTC.

CDR3 amino acids: CASSGPQGSNQPQHF. DNA for the CDR3: TGTGCCAGCAGCGGTCCACAGGGGAGCAATCAGCCCCAGCATTTT. The V gene is TRBV2, the J gene TRBJ1-5, with 7 bases aligning to TRBD1. V trimming: 6 bases; J trimming: 1 base; junction bases outside the gene matches: 6. Looked up from germline, CDR1 is SNHLY and CDR2 is FYNNEI. The CDR3 totals 15 residues. Full variable domain (rest looked up from reference TRBV2 and TRBJ1-5): EPEVTQTPSHQVTQMGQEVILRCVPISNHLYFYWYRQILGQKVEFLVSFYNNEISEKSEIFDDQFSVERPDGSNFTLKIRSTKLEDSAMYFCASSGPQGSNQPQHFGDGTRLSIL.

The gene calls are TRBV5-1 and TRBJ2-7; D gene ambiguous. The germline V gene encodes CDR1 SGHRS and CDR2 YFSETQ. The ends were cut back, 0 bases at V and 3 bases at J, with 10 bases in the middle. CDR3 length equals 14 residues. CDR3 coding DNA: TGCGCCAGCAGCTTGGACCCCGGTTACTACGAGCAGTACTTC. This sequence encodes CASSLDPGYYEQYF.

This clone was recorded at least ten times. The genes are TRBV10-3 and TRBJ1-1; tentatively, D is TRBD1 (5 bases). V was cut by 7 bases and J by 3 bases, with 12 bases left in between. The CDR3 is made up of 13 amino acids. Germline V lookup: CDR1 ENHRY, CDR2 SYGVKD. CDR3 nucleotides: TGTGCCATCAAGGAGGGGAGGGACACTGAAGCTTTCTTT. As protein: CAIKEGRDTEAFF.

This clone was seen only a few times. The V gene is TRBV5-5, the J gene TRBJ1-1; no clear D. The CDR3 is 15 amino acids. Germline loops: CDR1 SGHKS, CDR2 YYEKEE (reference sequence). The ends were cut back, 2 bases at V and 4 bases at J, with 15 bases in the middle. The CDR3 DNA reads as TGTGCCAGCAGCTTTCTACCCACCCCTGGCACTGAAGCTTTCTTT. Protein sequence: CASSFLPTPGTEAFF.

The chain uses TRBV4-1 and TRBJ2-7, with 8 bases fitting TRBD1. Per the germline V gene, CDR1 is MGHRA and CDR2 is YSYEKL. This CDR3 region has 15 residues. The V gene end was trimmed by 6 bases and the J gene end by 6 bases; junction bases not matched to a gene: 13. The CDR3 coding sequence is TGCGCCAGCAGTATAGGACAGGGTGCCGGGGGCGAGCAGTACTTC. It codes for CASSIGQGAGGEQYF.

This clone was counted once. In nucleotides, the CDR3 is TGTGCCAGAAGCCCGTCCCGAGCGGGGCAGTTCTTC. It yields the protein CARSPSRAGQFF. The chain links TRBV5-3 to TRBJ2-1, with D tentatively TRBD2 (6 bases). TRBV5-3 is classed as an ORF, of uncertain function. V lost 4 bases and J lost 12, with 14 bases in between. The CDR3 loop spans 12 amino acids.

This clone was counted a single time. V gene TRBV28 combines with J gene TRBJ2-4; 11 bases are a match to TRBD2. The V and J ends lost 4 bases and 8 bases, in that order; junction bases with no gene match: 10. The germline V gene has CDR1 MDHEN and CDR2 SYDVKM. The CDR3 runs to 16 residues. CDR3 coding DNA: TGTGCCAGCAGTTCCCCACTAGCGGGAGCCTATGACATTCAGTACTTC. Translating it yields CASSSPLAGAYDIQYF.

This clone was detected only once. The V and J genes are TRBV18 and TRBJ2-1; the D is unclear. V lost 1 base and J lost 4, with 2 bases in between. The germline CDR1 and CDR2 sequences are KGHSH and LQKENI. The CDR3 runs to 12 residues. The DNA of the CDR3 is TGTGCCAGCTCACCACTATACAATGAGCAGTTCTTC. It yields the protein CASSPLYNEQFF.

The CDR3: CASSDGWGDEQFF. The CDR3 nucleotides are TGTGCCAGCAGTGATGGGTGGGGGGATGAGCAGTTCTTC. This chain links TRBV25-1 with TRBJ2-1; weak D call: TRBD2 (6 bases). V gave up 3 bases and J gave up 8 bases, with 11 bases separating them. From germline, CDR1 is MGHDK and CDR2 SYGVNS. The CDR3 loop spans 13 amino acids.

The rearrangement uses TRBV10-3 and TRBJ2-3; 13 bases fit TRBD2. The CDR3 extends over 15 amino acids. The J segment lost 2 bases and the V segment lost 8 bases, leaving 4 bases of the junction unmatched. From germline, CDR1 is ENHRY and CDR2 SYGVKD. CDR3 region: CAIGGTSGNTDTQYF. The DNA for the CDR3 is TGTGCCATCGGTGGGACTAGCGGGAACACAGATACGCAGTATTTT.

V usage is TRBV7-9 and J usage is TRBJ1-1; D remains unclear. Trimming took off 5 bases at V and 5 bases at J, with 9 bases between the two ends. This CDR3 has 12 amino acids. The germline V gene has CDR1 SEHNR and CDR2 FQNEAQ (reference sequence). This chain's CDR3 is CASSEGGTEAFF. Written as DNA, the CDR3 is TGTGCCAGCAGCGAAGGCGGTACTGAAGCTTTCTTT.

The genes are TRBV11-3 and TRBJ2-3, with TRBD2 matching 11 bases. The ends lost 6 bases at V and 3 bases at J; junction bases unmatched: 5. The CDR3 contains 15 residues. CDR1 SGHNT and CDR2 YENEEA come from the germline V gene. The CDR3, as DNA: TGTGCCAGCAGGTCTACTAGCGGGAGTACAGATACGCAGTATTTT. Translating it yields CASRSTSGSTDTQYF.

V usage is TRBV18 and J usage is TRBJ1-1, with 10 bases matching TRBD1. The CDR3 has 15 amino acids. V gave up 3 bases and J gave up 5 bases; unmatched junction bases: 6. Germline V lookup: CDR1 KGHSH, CDR2 LQKENI. This CDR3 reads CASSPQTGGRTEAFF. For the CDR3, the DNA is TGTGCCAGCTCACCGCAGACAGGGGGCCGGACTGAAGCTTTCTTT. The full variable domain, with the rest looked up from reference TRBV18 and TRBJ1-1, is NAGVMQNPRHLVRRRGQEARLRCSPMKGHSHVYWYRQLPEEGLKFMVYLQKENIIDESGMPKERFSAEFPKEGPSILRIQQVVRGDSAAYFCASSPQTGGRTEAFFGQGTRLTVV.

The chain joins TRBV7-8 to TRBJ2-4; 8 bases align to TRBD1. In germline, CDR1 is SGHVS, CDR2 FQNEAQ. V was pared by 5 bases and J by 0 bases, with 6 bases of the junction left unmatched. This CDR3 has 16 residues. The CDR3 protein is CASSPDRGLAKNIQYF. The CDR3 coding sequence is TGTGCCAGCAGCCCAGACAGGGGACTAGCCAAAAACATTCAGTACTTC.

This clone was found once. The chain combines TRBV19 with TRBJ2-3; tentative D call: TRBD2 (6 bases). V lost 6 bases, J lost 2 bases, and 18 bases lay in between. This CDR3 region has 16 residues. Germline lookup yields CDR1 LNHDA and CDR2 SQIVND (reference sequence). CDR3 bases: TGTGCCAGTAGAAATCGGACTATTCGGCCCACAGATACGCAGTATTTT. It is translated as CASRNRTIRPTDTQYF.

The chain links TRBV6-1 to TRBJ2-1; TRBD2 might be the D (6 bases). Germline V gene data show CDR1 as MNHNS and CDR2 as SASEGT. The CDR3 has 13 amino acids. V dropped 3 bases and J dropped 15 bases, with 18 bases sitting between them. The CDR3 DNA reads TGTGCCAGCAGTGAGACCATATACCTCGGGGGGTTCTTC. Protein product: CASSETIYLGGFF.

This chain joins TRBV7-9 and TRBJ2-1; no reliable D call. The germline V gene encodes CDR1 SEHNR and CDR2 FQNEAQ (reference sequence). V lost 5 bases, J lost 9 bases, and 8 bases lay in between. This CDR3 contains 11 residues. Written as DNA, the CDR3 is TGTGCCAGCAGCCCCATAGCTGAGCAGTTCTTC. It specifies CASSPIAEQFF.